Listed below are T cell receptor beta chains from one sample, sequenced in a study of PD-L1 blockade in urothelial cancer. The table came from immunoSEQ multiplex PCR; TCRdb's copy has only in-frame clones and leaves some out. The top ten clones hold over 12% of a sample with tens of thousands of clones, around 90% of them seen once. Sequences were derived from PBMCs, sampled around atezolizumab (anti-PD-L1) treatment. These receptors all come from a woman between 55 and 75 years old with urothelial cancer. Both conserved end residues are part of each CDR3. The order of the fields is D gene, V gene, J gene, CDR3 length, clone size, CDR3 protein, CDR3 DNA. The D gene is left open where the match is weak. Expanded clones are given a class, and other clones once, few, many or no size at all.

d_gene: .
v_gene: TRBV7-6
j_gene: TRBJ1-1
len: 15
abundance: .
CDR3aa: CASSITGTGNTEAFF
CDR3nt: TGTGCCAGCAGCATAACCGGGACTGGGAACACTGAAGCTTTCTTT

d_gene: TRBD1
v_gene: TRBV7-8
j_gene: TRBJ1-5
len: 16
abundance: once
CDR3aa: CASSLEYRGYDQPQHF
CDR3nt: TGTGCCAGCAGCTTAGAATACAGGGGGTACGATCAGCCCCAGCATTTT

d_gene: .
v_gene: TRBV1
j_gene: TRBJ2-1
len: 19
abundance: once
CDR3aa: CTSSQDPPGLAEGLNEQFF
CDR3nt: TGCACCAGCAGCCAAGATCCCCCGGGACTAGCGGAAGGTCTGAATGAGCAGTTCTTC

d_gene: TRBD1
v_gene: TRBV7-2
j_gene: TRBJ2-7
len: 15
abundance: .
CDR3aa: CASSLGGDRIYEQYF
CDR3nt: TGTGCCAGCAGCTTAGGGGGGGACAGGATCTACGAGCAGTACTTC

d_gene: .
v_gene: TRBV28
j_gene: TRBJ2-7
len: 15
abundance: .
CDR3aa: CASSATGWSSYEQYF
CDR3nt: TGTGCCAGCAGCGCTACAGGGTGGAGCTCCTACGAGCAGTACTTC

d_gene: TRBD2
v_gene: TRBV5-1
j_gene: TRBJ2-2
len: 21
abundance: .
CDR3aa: CASSLAGFQAGVKYSTGELFF
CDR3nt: TGCGCCAGCAGCTTGGCGGGCTTTCAAGCGGGAGTTAAGTATAGCACCGGGGAGCTGTTTTTT

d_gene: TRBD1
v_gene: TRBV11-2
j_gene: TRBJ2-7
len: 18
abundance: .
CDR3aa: CASSLRDRALESSYEQYF
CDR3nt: TGTGCCAGCAGCTTAAGGGACAGGGCACTCGAAAGCTCCTACGAGCAGTACTTC

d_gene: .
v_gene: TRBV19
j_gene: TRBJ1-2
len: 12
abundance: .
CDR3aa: CASSGEASGYTF
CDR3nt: TGTGCCAGTAGTGGGGAGGCGTCGGGCTACACCTTC

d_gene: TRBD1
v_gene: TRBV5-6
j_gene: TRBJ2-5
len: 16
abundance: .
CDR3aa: CASSLWADRVSETQYF
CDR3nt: TGTGCCAGCAGCTTGTGGGCGGACAGGGTTTCGGAGACCCAGTACTTC

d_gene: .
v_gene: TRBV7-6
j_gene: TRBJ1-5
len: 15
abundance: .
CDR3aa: CASSLAAGPNQPQHF
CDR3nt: TGTGCCAGCAGCTTAGCGGCAGGGCCCAATCAGCCCCAGCATTTT

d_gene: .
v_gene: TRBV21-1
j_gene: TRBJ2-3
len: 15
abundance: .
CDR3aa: CASSVQGSHTDTQYF
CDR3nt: TGTGCCAGCAGCGTACAGGGGTCCCACACAGATACGCAGTATTTT

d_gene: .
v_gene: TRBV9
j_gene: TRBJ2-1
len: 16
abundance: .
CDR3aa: CASSVPGASPYNEQFF
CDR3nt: TGTGCCAGCAGCGTCCCAGGGGCTAGCCCCTACAATGAGCAGTTCTTC

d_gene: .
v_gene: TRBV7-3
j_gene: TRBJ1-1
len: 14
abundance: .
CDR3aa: CASSLPGTTTEAFF
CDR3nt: TGTGCCAGCAGCTTACCCGGGACAACCACTGAAGCTTTCTTT